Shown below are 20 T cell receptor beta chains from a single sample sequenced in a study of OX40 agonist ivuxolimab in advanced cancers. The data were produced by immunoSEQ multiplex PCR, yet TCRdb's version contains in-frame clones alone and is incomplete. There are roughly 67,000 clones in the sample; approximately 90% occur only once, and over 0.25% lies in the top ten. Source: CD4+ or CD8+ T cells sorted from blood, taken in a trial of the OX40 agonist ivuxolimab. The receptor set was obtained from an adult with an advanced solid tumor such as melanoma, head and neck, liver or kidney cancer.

DNA for the CDR3: TGTGCCAGCAGAAAACCCGGGTTCTCCTACGAGCAGTACTTC. It translates to CASRKPGFSYEQYF. The chain joins TRBV28 to TRBJ2-7; D is unclear. The ends were cut back, 6 bases at V and 0 bases at J, with 12 bases in the middle. The germline gives CDR1 MDHEN, CDR2 SYDVKM. This CDR3 has 14 residues.

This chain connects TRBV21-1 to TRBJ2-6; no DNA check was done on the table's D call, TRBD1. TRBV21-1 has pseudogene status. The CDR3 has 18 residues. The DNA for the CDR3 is TGTGCCAGCAGCATCGCCACGGACAGGGATTCTGGGGCCAACGTCCTGACTTTC. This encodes CASSIATDRDSGANVLTF.

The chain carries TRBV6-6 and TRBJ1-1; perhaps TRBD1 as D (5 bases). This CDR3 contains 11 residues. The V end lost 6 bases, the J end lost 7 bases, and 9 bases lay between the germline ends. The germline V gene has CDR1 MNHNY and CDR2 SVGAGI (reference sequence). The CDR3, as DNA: TGTGCCAGCAGATCGACAGATGAAGCTTTCTTT. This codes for CASRSTDEAFF.

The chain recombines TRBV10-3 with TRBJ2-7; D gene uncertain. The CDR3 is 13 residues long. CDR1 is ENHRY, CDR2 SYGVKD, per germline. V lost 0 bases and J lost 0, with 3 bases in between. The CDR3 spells CAISESRSYEQYF. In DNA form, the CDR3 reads TGTGCCATCAGTGAGTCACGCTCCTACGAGCAGTACTTC.

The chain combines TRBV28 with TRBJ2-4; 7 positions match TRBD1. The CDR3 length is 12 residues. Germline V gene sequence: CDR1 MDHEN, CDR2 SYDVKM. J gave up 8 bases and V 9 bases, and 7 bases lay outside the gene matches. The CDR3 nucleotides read TGTGCCAGTACCAGGGGGTTGGACATTCAGTACTTC. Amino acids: CASTRGLDIQYF.

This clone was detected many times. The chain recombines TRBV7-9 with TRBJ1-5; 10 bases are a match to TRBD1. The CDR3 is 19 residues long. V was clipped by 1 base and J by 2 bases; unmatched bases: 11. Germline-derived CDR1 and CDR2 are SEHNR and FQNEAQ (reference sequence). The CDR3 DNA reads TGTGCCAGCAGCTTAGGTCCCGGGACAGGGGCCGGGGGCAATCAGCCCCAGCATTTT. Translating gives CASSLGPGTGAGGNQPQHF. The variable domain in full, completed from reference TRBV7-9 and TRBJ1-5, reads DTGVSQNPRHKITKRGQNVTFRCDPISEHNRLYWYRQTLGQGPEFLTYFQNEAQLEKSRLLSDRFSAERPKGSFSTLEIQRTEQGDSAMYLCASSLGPGTGAGGNQPQHFGDGTRLSIL.

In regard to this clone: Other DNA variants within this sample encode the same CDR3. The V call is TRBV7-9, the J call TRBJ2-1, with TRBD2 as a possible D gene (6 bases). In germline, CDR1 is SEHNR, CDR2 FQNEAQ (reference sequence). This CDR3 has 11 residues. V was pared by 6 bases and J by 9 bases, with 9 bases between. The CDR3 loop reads CASSSGGEQFF. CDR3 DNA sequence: TGTGCCAGCAGTTCCGGGGGTGAGCAGTTCTTC. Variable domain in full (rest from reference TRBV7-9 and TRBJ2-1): DTGVSQNPRHKITKRGQNVTFRCDPISEHNRLYWYRQTLGQGPEFLTYFQNEAQLEKSRLLSDRFSAERPKGSFSTLEIQRTEQGDSAMYLCASSSGGEQFFGPGTRLTVL.

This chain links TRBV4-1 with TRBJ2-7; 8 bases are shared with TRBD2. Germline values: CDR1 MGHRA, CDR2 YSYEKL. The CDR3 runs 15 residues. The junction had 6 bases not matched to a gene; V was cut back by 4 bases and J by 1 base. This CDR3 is CASSLSGIGSYEQYF. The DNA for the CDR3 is TGCGCCAGCAGCCTTAGCGGGATAGGTTCCTACGAGCAGTACTTC.

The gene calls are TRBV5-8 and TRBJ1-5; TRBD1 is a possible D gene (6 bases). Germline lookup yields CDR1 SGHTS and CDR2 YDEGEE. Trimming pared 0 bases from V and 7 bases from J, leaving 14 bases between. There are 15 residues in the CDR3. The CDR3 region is CASSLGTALGQPQHF. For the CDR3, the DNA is TGTGCCAGCAGCTTGGGGACAGCCTTAGGACAGCCCCAGCATTTT.

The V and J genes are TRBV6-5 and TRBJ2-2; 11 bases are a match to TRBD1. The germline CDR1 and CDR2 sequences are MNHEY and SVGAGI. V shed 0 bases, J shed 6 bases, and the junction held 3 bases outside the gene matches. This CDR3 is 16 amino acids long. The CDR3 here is CASSYSGTGGPGELFF. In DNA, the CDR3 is TGTGCCAGCAGTTACTCGGGGACAGGGGGGCCCGGGGAGCTGTTTTTT.

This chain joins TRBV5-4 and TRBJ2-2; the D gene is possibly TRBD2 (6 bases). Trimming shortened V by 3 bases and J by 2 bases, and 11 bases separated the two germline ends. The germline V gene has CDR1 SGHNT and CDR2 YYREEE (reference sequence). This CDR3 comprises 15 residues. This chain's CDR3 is CASSSLSGNTGELFF. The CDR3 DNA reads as TGTGCCAGCAGCTCTCTTAGCGGAAACACCGGGGAGCTGTTTTTT.

CDR3 sequence reads: CASSSGTGTKNIQYF. The DNA of the CDR3 is TGTGCCAGTAGTAGCGGGACAGGGACCAAAAACATTCAGTACTTC. V is TRBV19 and J is TRBJ2-4; TRBD1 matches at 9 bases. Looked up from germline, CDR1 is LNHDA and CDR2 is SQIVND (reference sequence). After removal of 4 bases from V and 2 bases from J, the junction contained 3 bases not matched to a gene. The CDR3 covers 15 residues. Together with reference TRBV19 and TRBJ2-4, the CDR3 gives the full variable domain: DGGITQSPKYLFRKEGQNVTLSCEQNLNHDAMYWYRQDPGQGLRLIYYSQIVNDFQKGDIAEGYSVSREKKESFPLTVTSAQKNPTAFYLCASSSGTGTKNIQYFGAGTRLSVL.

The CDR3 loop is CASSNSGSGETQYF. In DNA, the CDR3 is TGTGCCAGTAGTAATAGCGGGAGTGGAGAGACCCAGTACTTC. The genes are TRBV19 and TRBJ2-5; 9 positions match TRBD2. This CDR3 is built from 14 residues. V shed 4 bases and J 4 bases; nucleotides not matched to a gene: 4. Germline V gives CDR1 LNHDA, CDR2 SQIVND (reference sequence).

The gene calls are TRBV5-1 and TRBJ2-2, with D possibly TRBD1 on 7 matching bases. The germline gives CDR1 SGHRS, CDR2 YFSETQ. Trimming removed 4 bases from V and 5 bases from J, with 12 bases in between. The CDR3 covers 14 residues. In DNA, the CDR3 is TGCGCCAGCAGCCCAGGGGGGCAGACCGGGGAGCTGTTTTTT. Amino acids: CASSPGGQTGELFF.

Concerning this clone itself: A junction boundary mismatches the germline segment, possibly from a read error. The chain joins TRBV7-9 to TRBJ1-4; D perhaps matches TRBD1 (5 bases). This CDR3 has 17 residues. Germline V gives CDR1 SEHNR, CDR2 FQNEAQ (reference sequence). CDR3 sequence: CASSSFGAGEVNGKLFF. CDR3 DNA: TGTGCCAGCAGCTCTTTTGGGGCTGGGGAGGTTAATGGAAAACTGTTTTTT. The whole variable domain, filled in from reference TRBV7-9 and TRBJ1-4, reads DTGVSQNPRHKITKRGQNVTFRCDPISEHNRLYWYRQTLGQGPEFLTYFQNEAQLEKSRLLSDRFSAERPKGSFSTLEIQRTEQGDSAMYLCASSSFGAGEVNGKLFFGSGTQLSVL.

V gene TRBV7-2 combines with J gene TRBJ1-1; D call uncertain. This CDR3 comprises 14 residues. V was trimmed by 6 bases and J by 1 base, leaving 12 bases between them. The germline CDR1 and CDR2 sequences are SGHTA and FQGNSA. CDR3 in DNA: TGTGCCAGCAGGCGACCTACCGAGAACACTGAAGCTTTCTTT. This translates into CASRRPTENTEAFF.

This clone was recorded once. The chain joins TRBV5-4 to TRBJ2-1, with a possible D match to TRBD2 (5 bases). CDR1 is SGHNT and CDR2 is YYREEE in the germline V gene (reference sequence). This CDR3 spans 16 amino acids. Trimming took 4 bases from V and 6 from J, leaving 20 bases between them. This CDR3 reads CASSMWARAASNEQFF. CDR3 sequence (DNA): TGTGCCAGCAGCATGTGGGCCAGAGCGGCGAGCAATGAGCAGTTCTTC.

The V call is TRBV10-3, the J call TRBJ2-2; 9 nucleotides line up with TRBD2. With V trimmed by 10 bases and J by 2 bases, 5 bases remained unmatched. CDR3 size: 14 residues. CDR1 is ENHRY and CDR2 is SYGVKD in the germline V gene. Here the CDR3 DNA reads TGTGCCACGGGACTAGCAGAAAACACCGGGGAGCTGTTTTTT. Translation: CATGLAENTGELFF.

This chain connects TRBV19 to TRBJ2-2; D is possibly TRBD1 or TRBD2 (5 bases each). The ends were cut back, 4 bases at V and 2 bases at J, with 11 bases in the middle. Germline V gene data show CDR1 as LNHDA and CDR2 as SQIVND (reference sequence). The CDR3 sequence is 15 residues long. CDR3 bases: TGTGCCAGTAGTACCGGGACCGTTAACACCGGGGAGCTGTTTTTT. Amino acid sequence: CASSTGTVNTGELFF.

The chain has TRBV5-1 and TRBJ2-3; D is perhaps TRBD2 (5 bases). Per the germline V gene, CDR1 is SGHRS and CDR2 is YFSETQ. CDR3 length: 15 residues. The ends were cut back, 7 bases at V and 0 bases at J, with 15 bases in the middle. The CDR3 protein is CASHREGSSTDTQYF. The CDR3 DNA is TGCGCCAGCCACCGCGAGGGTTCAAGCACAGATACGCAGTATTTT.